These 14 T cell receptor beta chains originate from one sample sequenced in a study of T cells expressing NK-cell markers. Following a re-call of the 5' RACE reads, TCRdb has one entry per CDR3 protein and lacks DNA. The table for this sample gives under 600,000 distinct CDR3 sequences. Sequences were obtained from blood T cells: a sorted CD56 or NKG2C T cell subset, CD4+ or CD8+ T cells, or bulk PBMC T cells (not recorded which). All receptors come from a woman between 50 and 59 years old in good health.

V usage is TRBV11-3 and J usage is TRBJ2-1; checking the TCRdb D call of TRBD2 is not possible without DNA. CDR3 size: 17 residues. CDR1 SGHNT and CDR2 YENEEA come from the germline V gene. The CDR3 here is CASSLSGTSGNNNEQFF.

The rearrangement joins TRBV6-4 to TRBJ2-3; the D call from TCRdb, TRBD2, cannot be confirmed without DNA. Per germline, CDR1 MRHNA and CDR2 SNTAGT. The CDR3 is 14 amino acids. CDR3 region: CASKPSGPTDTQYF.

The chain has TRBV20-1 and TRBJ2-3. This CDR3 region has 15 residues. Per germline, CDR1 DFQATT and CDR2 SNEGSKA (reference sequence). The CDR3 is CSARVSIGYTDTQYF.

V is TRBV20-1 and J is TRBJ2-1; TCRdb's assignment of TRBD2 cannot be checked, as there is no DNA. The CDR3 runs to 15 residues. From germline, CDR1 is DFQATT and CDR2 SNEGSKA (reference sequence). CDR3: CSARVPRAGHNEQFF.

The chain is built from TRBV4-1 and TRBJ2-3; TCRdb designates TRBD2, a call that cannot be tested without DNA. The CDR3 contains 17 residues. Germline V lookup: CDR1 MGHRA, CDR2 YSYEKL. The chain's CDR3 is CASSHPFGAGVADTQYF.

V and J are TRBV27 and TRBJ2-3; TCRdb calls TRBD1, which cannot be checked without DNA. CDR1 and CDR2 from the germline V gene are MNHEY and SMNVEV (reference sequence). CDR3 length: 13 amino acids. The CDR3 sequence: CASSTPWADTQYF.

The chain recombines TRBV5-1 with TRBJ2-4. This CDR3 has 18 amino acids. Per the germline V gene, CDR1 is SGHRS and CDR2 is YFSETQ. CDR3 residues: CASSLMGETLGAKNIQYF. Full variable domain (remainder filled in from reference TRBV5-1 and TRBJ2-4): KAGVTQTPRYLIKTRGQQVTLSCSPISGHRSVSWYQQTPGQGLQFLFEYFSETQRNKGNFPGRFSGRQFSNSRSEMNVSTLELGDSALYLCASSLMGETLGAKNIQYFGAGTRLSVL.

This chain joins TRBV9 and TRBJ2-7; checking the TCRdb D call of TRBD2 is not possible without DNA. CDR3 length: 20 residues. Looked up from germline, CDR1 is SGDLS and CDR2 is YYNGEE. This CDR3 is CASSVGGGGLIAGSLDEQYF.

The chain is built from TRBV15 and TRBJ2-7; TCRdb's D gene call, TRBD1, goes unchecked for lack of DNA. CDR3 length equals 15 residues. Germline-derived CDR1 and CDR2 are LNHNV and YYDKDF (reference sequence). This chain's CDR3 is CATSRAGTLSYEQYF.

The chain couples TRBV5-1 to TRBJ2-2; as DNA is missing, the TRBD1 call by TCRdb cannot be tested. Germline V gene lookup returns CDR1 SGHRS and CDR2 YFSETQ. The length of the CDR3 is 13 residues. Here the CDR3 reads CASRDGETGELFF.

The chain employs TRBV20-1 and TRBJ2-1; TCRdb designates TRBD2, a call that cannot be tested without DNA. This CDR3 region has 12 residues. The germline CDR1 and CDR2 sequences are DFQATT and SNEGSKA (reference sequence). The CDR3 here is CSAQRELGEQFF.

The chain has TRBV27 and TRBJ1-5; TCRdb indicates TRBD1, and absent DNA this call remains unverified. The CDR3 totals 14 residues. Germline loops: CDR1 MNHEY, CDR2 SMNVEV (reference sequence). The CDR3 reads CASSNGQGDQPQHF.

Here the CDR3 reads CASSLMGGRSTGELFF. The rearrangement links TRBV12-3 or TRBV12-4 to TRBJ2-2; checking the TCRdb D call of TRBD1 is not possible without DNA. The CDR3 covers 16 residues.

J is TRBJ2-7 and V is TRBV15; TCRdb lists TRBD1, though no DNA is available to test this call. Germline lookup yields CDR1 LNHNV and CDR2 YYDKDF (reference sequence). The CDR3 consists of 18 residues. Here the CDR3 reads CATSRDGRRSRGGYEQYF.